This T cell receptor beta chain was observed in a study of post-analysis software for immune sequencing data. The wider study: Recorded disease courses covered relapsing-remitting, secondary progressive and progressive-relapsing multiple sclerosis. Some patients had no subtype annotation. The study, taken as a whole, reports: Elevated frequency relative to controls characterized several TRBV segments in patients, TRBV5-6, TRBV5-1 and TRBV20-1 among them. F measure showed strong co-clustering of same-batch samples. Patients with multiple sclerosis recorded significantly lower normalized Chao1 diversity than controls, the study found.

Comment on this clonotype: Antigen specificity is unknown.

Unique molecular identifiers were present in the TCR beta cDNA libraries. Each batch of about 0.95 to 11 million T cells produced approximately 470,000 cDNA molecules. TCRdb re-called the PCR reads through MiXCR, storing one row per CDR3 protein. Seen here are about 500,000 distinct CDR3 sequences, roughly 46% observed once, and the top ten hold 9% to 14%. From germline, CDR1 is MNHEY and CDR2 SMNVEV (reference sequence). This CDR3 is 12 amino acids long. Trimming took off 6 bases at V and 5 bases at J, with 9 bases between the two ends. The clonotype originates from a girl aged 5 to 17 with multiple sclerosis. The sample comprised blood. The chain has TRBV27 and TRBJ2-3; D may be TRBD2 (6 bases). CDR3 bases: TGTGCCAGCAGGCGGGGTCGAGATACGCAGTATTTT. Encoded protein: CASRRGRDTQYF.